A single sample gave rise to the 14 T cell receptor beta chains below, sequenced in a study of blood T cell repertoires in COVID-19. The table came from immunoSEQ multiplex PCR; TCRdb's copy has only in-frame clones and leaves some out. The table includes a few hundred thousand clones, approximately 90% detected once. The sequenced material came from peripheral blood. These receptors originate from a woman aged 40 to 50 who had recovered from COVID-19.

The V gene is TRBV11-2, the J gene TRBJ1-2; 7 bases fit TRBD1. The junction had 5 bases not matched to a gene; V was cut back by 6 bases and J by 4 bases. This CDR3 is built from 13 residues. Germline V gene sequence: CDR1 SGHAT, CDR2 FQNNGV. This chain's CDR3 is CASRPGGSYGYTF. The CDR3 region has the DNA TGTGCCAGCAGACCAGGGGGGTCCTATGGCTACACCTTC.

The rearrangement uses TRBV4-2 and TRBJ1-1; no clear D. Germline V CDR1 and CDR2: LGHNA, YNFKEQ. V gave up 3 bases and J gave up 1 base, with 15 bases separating them. CDR3 length: 16 amino acids. In nucleotides, the CDR3 is TGTGCCAGCAGCCAGGTTGCGGGAGGCGCGAACACTGAAGCTTTCTTT. It is translated as CASSQVAGGANTEAFF.

This clone was seen a single time. The DNA of the CDR3 is TGTGCCAGCGCCCGGAGTGGGGGACTTAATCAGCCCCAGCATTTT. As protein: CASARSGGLNQPQHF. The chain recombines TRBV28 with TRBJ1-5; a possible D gene is TRBD1 (5 bases). V shed 8 bases and J shed 4 bases, with 18 bases lying between them. Germline values: CDR1 MDHEN, CDR2 SYDVKM. This CDR3 has 15 residues.

CDR3: CASSAPTGRNTEAFF. The CDR3 DNA is TGTGCCAGCAGCGCCCCGACAGGCAGGAACACTGAAGCTTTCTTT. The chain recombines TRBV7-2 with TRBJ1-1, with D tentatively TRBD1 (6 bases). CDR3 length: 15 amino acids. Trimming took 5 bases from V and 1 from J, leaving 14 bases between them. Germline CDR1 and CDR2: SGHTA and FQGNSA.

The CDR3 nucleotides read TGTGCCAGCAGCGTACGGGACTACCCCTACGAGCAGTACTTC. Encoded protein: CASSVRDYPYEQYF. This rearrangement joins TRBV9 to TRBJ2-7; 7 bases match TRBD2. This CDR3 is built from 14 residues. Germline-derived CDR1 and CDR2 are SGDLS and YYNGEE. V shed 1 base and J 2 bases; nucleotides not matched to a gene: 3. Full variable domain (rest looked up from reference TRBV9 and TRBJ2-7): DSGVTQTPKHLITATGQRVTLRCSPRSGDLSVYWYQQSLDQGLQFLIQYYNGEERAKGNILERFSAQQFPDLHSELNLSSLELGDSALYFCASSVRDYPYEQYFGPGTRLTVT.

This sequence joins TRBV5-1 and TRBJ1-5, with D unclear. The CDR3 runs to 13 residues. Germline lookup yields CDR1 SGHRS and CDR2 YFSETQ. V dropped 4 bases and J dropped 1 base, with 6 bases sitting between them. The chain's CDR3 is CASSTGSNQPQHF. The CDR3 coding sequence is TGCGCCAGCAGCACGGGGAGCAATCAGCCCCAGCATTTT.

J is TRBJ2-7 and V is TRBV6-2 or TRBV6-3, with no clear D. Germline-derived CDR1 and CDR2 are MNHEY and SVGEGT. The CDR3 is 14 residues long. V was clipped by 2 bases and J by 2 bases, with 10 bases between them. DNA for the CDR3: TGTGCCAGCAGTTACGACTCCGAAACCTACGAGCAGTACGTC. Translation: CASSYDSETYEQYV.

The V gene is TRBV12-3 or TRBV12-4, the J gene TRBJ2-7, with TRBD1 matching 7 bases. The V segment lost 4 bases and the J segment 3 bases; nucleotides outside the gene matches: 3. This CDR3 is built from 13 residues. CDR3 in amino acids: CASSSGTVYEQYF. The CDR3 bases are TGTGCCAGCAGTTCCGGGACAGTCTACGAGCAGTACTTC.

V and J are TRBV7-8 and TRBJ1-1; D remains ambiguous. This CDR3 is 13 amino acids long. Germline V gene lookup returns CDR1 SGHVS and CDR2 FQNEAQ. Trimming pared 5 bases from V and 4 bases from J, leaving 11 bases between. In DNA form, the CDR3 reads TGTGCCAGCAGCCCGCCGGGGTTCACTGAAGCTTTCTTT. Translating gives CASSPPGFTEAFF.

The chain uses TRBV11-1 and TRBJ2-3, with 8 bases identical to TRBD1. The CDR3 sequence is 13 residues long. Germline CDR1 is SGHAT and CDR2 is FQDESV (reference sequence). The V segment lost 8 bases and the J segment 1 base; nucleotides outside the gene matches: 2. As DNA, the CDR3 is TGTGCCAGCGGCAGGGGGCGCACAGATACGCAGTATTTT. Residues: CASGRGRTDTQYF.

This chain uses TRBV25-1 with TRBJ1-4, with D possibly matching TRBD1 (6 bases). The CDR3 length is 16 residues. Germline V CDR1 and CDR2: MGHDK, SYGVNS. V dropped 0 bases and J dropped 8 bases, with 16 bases sitting between them. The CDR3 region has the DNA TGTGCCAGCAGTGAATATCGGGCAGGGGTCGCGGAAAAACTGTTTTTT. Amino acids: CASSEYRAGVAEKLFF.

By share, this clone counts as medium-sized. J is TRBJ2-2 and V is TRBV14, with D tentatively TRBD2 (6 bases). This CDR3 contains 15 residues. Looked up from germline, CDR1 is SGHDN and CDR2 is FVKESK. The V end was cut by 5 bases, the J end by 5 bases, with 15 bases between. The CDR3 protein is CASSAGAGGTGELFF. As DNA, the CDR3 is TGTGCCAGCAGCGCAGGAGCGGGTGGGACCGGGGAGCTGTTTTTT.

J is TRBJ1-3 and V is TRBV12-3 or TRBV12-4; D is unresolved. The CDR3 has 12 amino acids. With 7 bases removed from V and 0 bases from J, the gap between germline ends came to 4 bases. As DNA, the CDR3 is TGTGCCAGCACCGTCTCTGGAAACACCATATATTTT. It yields the protein CASTVSGNTIYF.

The chain recombines TRBV5-5 with TRBJ1-2; TRBD1 matches at 7 bases. Germline V gene lookup returns CDR1 SGHKS and CDR2 YYEKEE (reference sequence). Unmatched junction bases numbered 9, after V lost 0 bases and J lost 7 bases. The CDR3 is 15 residues long. The CDR3, as DNA: TGTGCCAGCAGCTTGGGACAGGGTATTATGGGTGGCTACACCTTC. Translation gives CASSLGQGIMGGYTF.